This T cell receptor (beta chain) is from a study of T cells in Graves' hyperthyroidism and ophthalmopathy. Amplification yielded TCR beta CDR3 regions, with RNA transcripts as the source. The HTBI primer set drove a first-round RT-PCR of the TCR CDR3. TCRdb passed the multiplex PCR reads through MiXCR, listing each CDR3 protein once. The profile shows about 590,000 distinct CDR3 sequences, 14% of them singletons. Uncontrolled infection, other autoimmune disease, pregnancy or lactation barred patients from enrollment. With 5 bases clipped from V and 5 bases from J, the junction kept 5 bases outside the gene matches. This CDR3 has 12 amino acids. Germline V gives CDR1 SQVTM, CDR2 ANQGSEA.

The sequencing sample was made of blood. V gene TRBV29-1 combines with J gene TRBJ1-1, with 7 bases matching TRBD1. This TCR derives from a woman under 30 with Graves' ophthalmopathy. The CDR3 nucleotides are TGCAGCGTTTTACCACAGGGGACTGAAGCTTTCTTT. Translating it yields CSVLPQGTEAFF. Together with reference TRBV29-1 and TRBJ1-1, the CDR3 gives the full variable domain: SAVISQKPSRDICQRGTSLTIQCQVDSQVTMMFWYRQQPGQSLTLIATANQGSEATYESGFVIDKFPISRPNLTFSTLTVSNMSPEDSSIYLCSVLPQGTEAFFGQGTRLTVV.